This T cell receptor beta chain was recorded in a study of T cells after posttransplantation cyclophosphamide. Study findings and constraints: Skin or GI-infiltrating T cells shared few TRB sequences with blood. Recipient CMV seropositivity and CMV reactivation strongly tracked TRB clonality. Donor CD8+ memory clones often dominated recipient blood repertoires at later times.

Germline values: CDR1 LNHDA, CDR2 SQIVND (reference sequence). The CDR3 consists of 16 residues. The J segment lost 6 bases and the V segment lost 7 bases, leaving 15 bases of the junction unmatched. Clones were read by immunoSEQ multiplex PCR, and TCRdb kept only the in-frame ones, dropping some. Among 35,000 to 50,000 clones, roughly 87% were seen once, and the ten largest hold 2.5%. Treatment was busulfan-fludarabine conditioning, a marrow graft, and cyclophosphamide on days +3 and +4. Worth noting for this clone: The target antigen is unknown.

The source material was PBMCs, sampled around 58 days after allogeneic stem cell transplant with posttransplant cyclophosphamide. The origin of this receptor is a male patient aged 55 to 69 who received an allogeneic stem cell transplant from a related donor and was CMV-positive. Some of these T cells may belong to the graft donor. The genes are TRBV19 and TRBJ2-4; 7 bases fit TRBD1. DNA of the CDR3: TGTGCCAGTAAGTCCTCTAAGACAGGGCGCGGAAACATTCAGTACTTC. This sequence encodes CASKSSKTGRGNIQYF.